This TCR beta chain was observed in a study of T cells expressing NK-cell markers. Study at large: HCMV serostatus: most of the eight sequenced donors positive, one negative. Study results and limitations: In several donors, these clonotypes also led the CD3+CD56-NKG2C+ fraction. NKG2C+ dominant clonotype frequencies in five to seven donors were about 1.0-7.0% of CD8+ T cells.

Germline-derived CDR1 and CDR2 are SQVTM and ANQGSEA. CDR3 length equals 13 residues. TCRdb re-called the 5' RACE reads and gives one entry per CDR3 protein, without DNA. Here the sample table reports over 100,000 distinct CDR3 sequences. Notes on this clonotype: Its antigen is unidentified.

The source material was blood T cells: a sorted CD56 or NKG2C T cell subset, CD4+ or CD8+ T cells, or bulk PBMC T cells (not recorded which). The V and J genes are TRBV29-1 and TRBJ2-1. This sequence originates from a woman between 18 and 70 years old in good health. The CDR3 is CSAVLAALSEQFF.